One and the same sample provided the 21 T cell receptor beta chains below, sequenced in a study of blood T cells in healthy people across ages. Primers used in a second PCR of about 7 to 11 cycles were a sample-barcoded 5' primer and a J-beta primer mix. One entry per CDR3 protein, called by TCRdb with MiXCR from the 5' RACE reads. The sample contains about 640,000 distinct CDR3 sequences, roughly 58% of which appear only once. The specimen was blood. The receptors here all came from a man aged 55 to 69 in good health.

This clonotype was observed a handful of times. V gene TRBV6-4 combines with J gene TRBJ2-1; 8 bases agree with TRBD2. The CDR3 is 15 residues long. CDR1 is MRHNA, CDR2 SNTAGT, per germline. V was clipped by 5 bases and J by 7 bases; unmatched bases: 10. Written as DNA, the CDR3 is TGTGCCAGCAGTCTTTCCGGGACTAGGGGAAATGAGCAGTTCTTC. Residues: CASSLSGTRGNEQFF.

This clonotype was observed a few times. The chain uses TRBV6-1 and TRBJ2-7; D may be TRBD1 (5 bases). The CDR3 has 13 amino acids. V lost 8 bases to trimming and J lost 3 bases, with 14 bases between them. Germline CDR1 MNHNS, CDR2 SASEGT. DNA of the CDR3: TGTGCCAGCGGTGGAGACAGTCTCTACGAGCAGTACTTC. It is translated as CASGGDSLYEQYF.

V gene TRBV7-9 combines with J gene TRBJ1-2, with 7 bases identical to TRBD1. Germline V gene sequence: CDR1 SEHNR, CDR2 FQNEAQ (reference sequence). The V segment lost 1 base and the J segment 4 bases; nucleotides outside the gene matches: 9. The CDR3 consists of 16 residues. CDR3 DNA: TGTGCCAGCAGCTTAGTCGGGGAGAGGGACAGCTATGGCTACACCTTC. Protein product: CASSLVGERDSYGYTF.

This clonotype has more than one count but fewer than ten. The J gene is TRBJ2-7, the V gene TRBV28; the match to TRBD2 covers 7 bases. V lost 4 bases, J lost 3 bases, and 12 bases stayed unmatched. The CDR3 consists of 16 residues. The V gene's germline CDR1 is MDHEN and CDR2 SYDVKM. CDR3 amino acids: CASSWGGNLTSYEQYF. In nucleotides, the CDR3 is TGTGCCAGCAGTTGGGGGGGTAACTTGACCAGCTACGAGCAGTACTTC. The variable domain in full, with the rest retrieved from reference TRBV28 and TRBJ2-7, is DVKVTQSSRYLVKRTGEKVFLECVQDMDHENMFWYRQDPGLGLRLIYFSYDVKMKEKGDIPEGYSVSREKKERFSLILESASTNQTSMYLCASSWGGNLTSYEQYFGPGTRLTVT.

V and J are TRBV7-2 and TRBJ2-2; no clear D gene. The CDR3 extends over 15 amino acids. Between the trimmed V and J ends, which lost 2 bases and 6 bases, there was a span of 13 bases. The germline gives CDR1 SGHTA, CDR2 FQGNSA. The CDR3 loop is CASSLILGRAGELFF. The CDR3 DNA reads TGTGCCAGCAGCTTAATTCTAGGAAGAGCCGGGGAGCTGTTTTTT.

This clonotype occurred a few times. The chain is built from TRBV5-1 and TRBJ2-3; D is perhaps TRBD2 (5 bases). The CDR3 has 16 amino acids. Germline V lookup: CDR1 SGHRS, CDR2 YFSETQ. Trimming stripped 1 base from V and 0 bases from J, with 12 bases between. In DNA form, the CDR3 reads TGCGCCAGCAGCTTGTGGGGAGCGGTGAGCACAGATACGCAGTATTTT. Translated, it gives CASSLWGAVSTDTQYF.

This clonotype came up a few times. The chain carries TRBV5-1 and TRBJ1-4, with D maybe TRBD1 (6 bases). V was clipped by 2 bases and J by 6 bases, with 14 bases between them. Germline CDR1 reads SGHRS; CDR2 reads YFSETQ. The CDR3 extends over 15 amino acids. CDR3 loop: CASSFSGARDEKLFF. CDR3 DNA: TGCGCCAGCAGCTTTTCAGGGGCCAGGGATGAAAAACTGTTTTTT.

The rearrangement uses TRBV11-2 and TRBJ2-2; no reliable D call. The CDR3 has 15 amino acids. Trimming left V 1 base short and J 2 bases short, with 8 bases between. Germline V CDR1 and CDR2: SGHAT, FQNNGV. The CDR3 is CASSLVARNTGELFF. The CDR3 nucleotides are TGTGCCAGCAGCTTAGTCGCTCGTAACACCGGGGAGCTGTTTTTT.

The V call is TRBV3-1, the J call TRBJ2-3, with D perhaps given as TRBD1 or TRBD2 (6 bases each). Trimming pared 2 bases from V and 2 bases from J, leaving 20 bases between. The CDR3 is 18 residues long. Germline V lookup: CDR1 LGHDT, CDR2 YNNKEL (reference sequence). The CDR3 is CASSQRPTGRGLTDTQYF. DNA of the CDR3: TGTGCCAGCAGCCAACGTCCCACGGGCCGGGGGCTCACAGATACGCAGTATTTT.

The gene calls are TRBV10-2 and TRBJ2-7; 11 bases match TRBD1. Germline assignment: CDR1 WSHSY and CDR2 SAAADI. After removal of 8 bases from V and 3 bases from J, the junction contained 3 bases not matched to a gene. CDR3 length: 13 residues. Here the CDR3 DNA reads TGCGCCAGCGGACAGGGGGCCCGCTACGAGCAGTACTTC. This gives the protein CASGQGARYEQYF.

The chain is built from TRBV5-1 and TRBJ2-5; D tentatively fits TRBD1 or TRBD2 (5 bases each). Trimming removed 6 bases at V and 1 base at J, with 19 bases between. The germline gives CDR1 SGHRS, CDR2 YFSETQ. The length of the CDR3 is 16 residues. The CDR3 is CASTSLLGDTQETQYF. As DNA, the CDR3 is TGCGCCAGCACGAGCTTGTTGGGGGATACCCAAGAGACCCAGTACTTC.

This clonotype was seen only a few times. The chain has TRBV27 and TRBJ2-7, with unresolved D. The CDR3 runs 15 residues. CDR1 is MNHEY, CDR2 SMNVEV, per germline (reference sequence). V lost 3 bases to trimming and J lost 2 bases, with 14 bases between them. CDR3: CASSLSDGTPYEQYF. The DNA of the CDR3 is TGTGCCAGCAGTTTGTCAGACGGCACTCCCTACGAGCAGTACTTC.

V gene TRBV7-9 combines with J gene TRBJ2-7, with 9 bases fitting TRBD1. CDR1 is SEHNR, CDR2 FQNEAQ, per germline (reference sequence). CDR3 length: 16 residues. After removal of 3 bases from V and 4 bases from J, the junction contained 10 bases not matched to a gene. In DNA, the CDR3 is TGTGCCAGCAGCTTGAGACGAGGGACAGGGATTTACGAGCAGTACTTC. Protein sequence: CASSLRRGTGIYEQYF.

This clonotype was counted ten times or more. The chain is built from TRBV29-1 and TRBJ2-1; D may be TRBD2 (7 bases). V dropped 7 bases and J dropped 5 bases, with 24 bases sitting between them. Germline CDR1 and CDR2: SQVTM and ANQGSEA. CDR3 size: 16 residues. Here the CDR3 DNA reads TGCAGCGCCTCCAGAGGGGGGGAGGGGGTAGACAATGAGCAGTTCTTC. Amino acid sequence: CSASRGGEGVDNEQFF.

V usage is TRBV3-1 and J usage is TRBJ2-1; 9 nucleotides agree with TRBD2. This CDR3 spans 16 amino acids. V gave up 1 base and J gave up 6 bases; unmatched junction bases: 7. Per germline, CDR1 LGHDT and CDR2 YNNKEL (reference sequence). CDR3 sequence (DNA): TGTGCCAGCAGCCAAGGGGCGGGGGGGCCAGGCAATGAGCAGTTCTTC. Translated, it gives CASSQGAGGPGNEQFF.

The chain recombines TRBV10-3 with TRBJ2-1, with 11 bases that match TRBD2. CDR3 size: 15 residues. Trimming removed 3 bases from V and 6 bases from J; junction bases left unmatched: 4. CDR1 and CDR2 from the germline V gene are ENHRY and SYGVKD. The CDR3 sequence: CAISELAGAFNEQFF. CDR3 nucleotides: TGTGCCATCAGTGAACTAGCGGGGGCCTTCAATGAGCAGTTCTTC.

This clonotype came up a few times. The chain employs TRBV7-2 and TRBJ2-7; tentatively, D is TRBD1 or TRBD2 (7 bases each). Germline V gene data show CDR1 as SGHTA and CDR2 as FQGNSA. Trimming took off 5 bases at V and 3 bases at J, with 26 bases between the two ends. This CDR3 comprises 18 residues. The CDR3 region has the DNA TGTGCCAGCAGCCAAGATGGGAGGGGGCTGGTAATAATCTACGAGCAGTACTTC. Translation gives CASSQDGRGLVIIYEQYF. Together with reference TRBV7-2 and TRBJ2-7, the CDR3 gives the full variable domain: GAGVSQSPSNKVTEKGKDVELRCDPISGHTALYWYRQSLGQGLEFLIYFQGNSAPDKSGLPSDRFSAERTGGSVSTLTIQRTQQEDSAVYLCASSQDGRGLVIIYEQYFGPGTRLTVT.

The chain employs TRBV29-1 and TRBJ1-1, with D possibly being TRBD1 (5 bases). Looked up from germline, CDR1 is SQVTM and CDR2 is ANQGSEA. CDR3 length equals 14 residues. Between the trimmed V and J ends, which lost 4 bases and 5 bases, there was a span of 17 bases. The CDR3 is CSVVRARGWTEAFF. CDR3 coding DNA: TGCAGCGTTGTCCGAGCCCGGGGGTGGACTGAAGCTTTCTTT.

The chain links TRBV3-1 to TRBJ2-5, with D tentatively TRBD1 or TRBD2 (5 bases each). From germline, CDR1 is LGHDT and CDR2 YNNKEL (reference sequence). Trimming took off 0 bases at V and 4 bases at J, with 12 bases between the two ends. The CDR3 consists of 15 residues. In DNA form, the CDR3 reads TGTGCCAGCAGCCAAGATCCGTTGAGGGGAGAGACCCAGTACTTC. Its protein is CASSQDPLRGETQYF.

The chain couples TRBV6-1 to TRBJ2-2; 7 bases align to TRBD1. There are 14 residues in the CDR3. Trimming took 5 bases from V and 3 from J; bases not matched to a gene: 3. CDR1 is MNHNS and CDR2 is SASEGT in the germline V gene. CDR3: CASSHTGDTGELFF. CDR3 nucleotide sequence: TGTGCCAGCAGTCATACAGGGGACACCGGGGAGCTGTTTTTT.

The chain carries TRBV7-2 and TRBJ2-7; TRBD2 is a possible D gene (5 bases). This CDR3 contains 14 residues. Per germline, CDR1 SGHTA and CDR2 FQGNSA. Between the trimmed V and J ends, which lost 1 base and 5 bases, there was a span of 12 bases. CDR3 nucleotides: TGTGCCAGCAGCTTAGTTGCTAGCTATAACGAGCAGTACTTC. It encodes CASSLVASYNEQYF.